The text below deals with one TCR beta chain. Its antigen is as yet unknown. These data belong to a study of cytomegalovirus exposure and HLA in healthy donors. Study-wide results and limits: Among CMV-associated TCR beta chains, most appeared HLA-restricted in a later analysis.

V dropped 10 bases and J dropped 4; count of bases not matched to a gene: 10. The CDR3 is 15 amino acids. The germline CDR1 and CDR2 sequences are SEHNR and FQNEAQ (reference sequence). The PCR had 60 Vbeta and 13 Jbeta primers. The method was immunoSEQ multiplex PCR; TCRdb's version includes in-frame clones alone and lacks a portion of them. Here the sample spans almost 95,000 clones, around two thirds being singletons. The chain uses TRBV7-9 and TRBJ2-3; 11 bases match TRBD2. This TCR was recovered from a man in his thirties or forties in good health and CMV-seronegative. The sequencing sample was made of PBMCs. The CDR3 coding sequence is TGTGCCATAGCGGGGGGGCTTTCTAGGCCAGATACGCAGTATTTT. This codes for CAIAGGLSRPDTQYF.